This entry lists 30 T cell receptor beta chains sequenced from one sample in a study of vaccination effects on CD4 cells after COVID-19. Expansion with viral peptide pools was applied to antigen-specific CD4+ T cells by the ViraFEST assay prior to sequencing. Having been cultured for roughly 10 days, the cells underwent CD4+ T cell isolation. Nucleocapsid antibodies were negative in the vaccine recipients, who had never had SARS-CoV-2 infection. These TCRs' antigens remain unknown. Clones were sequenced by immunoSEQ multiplex PCR, and TCRdb holds only the in-frame ones, with some missing. The table has approximately 30,000 clones, around 70% seen once. This specimen consisted of CD4+ T cells from PBMCs cultured with SARS-CoV-2 spike peptides, obtained before COVID-19 vaccination. The receptors derive from a human donor who received a COVID-19 vaccine.

V gene TRBV13 combines with J gene TRBJ1-2, with 10 positions matching TRBD1. With V trimmed by 5 bases and J by 6 bases, 9 bases remained unmatched. Looked up from germline, CDR1 is PRHDT and CDR2 is FYEKMQ (reference sequence). This CDR3 is built from 15 residues. This chain's CDR3 is CASSTYRDRGNGYTF. The DNA of the CDR3 is TGTGCCAGCAGCACGTACCGGGACAGGGGAAATGGCTACACCTTC.

The DNA for the CDR3 is TGCGCCAGCAGCTTGGAGGGGCGGAGCTCCTACGAGCAGTACTTC. Protein: CASSLEGRSSYEQYF. The rearrangement links TRBV5-1 to TRBJ2-7, with a weak D call TRBD1 (5 bases). Trimming shortened V by 0 bases and J by 0 bases, and 10 bases separated the two germline ends. This CDR3 comprises 15 residues. The germline V gene encodes CDR1 SGHRS and CDR2 YFSETQ.

V is TRBV5-6 and J is TRBJ1-3; D gene unclear. Trimming stripped 5 bases from V and 0 bases from J, with 12 bases between. The germline gives CDR1 SGHDT, CDR2 YYEEEE. CDR3 length equals 15 residues. The CDR3 protein is CASSKAAVSGNTIYF. The CDR3 DNA reads as TGTGCCAGCAGTAAAGCCGCGGTCTCTGGAAACACCATATATTTT.

This chain connects TRBV18 to TRBJ2-3; tentative D call: TRBD2 (5 bases). This CDR3 region has 14 residues. The germline V gene has CDR1 KGHSH and CDR2 LQKENI. V was clipped by 0 bases and J by 4 bases, with 8 bases between them. CDR3 protein: CASSPPGGPDTQYF. In DNA form, the CDR3 reads TGTGCCAGCTCACCACCCGGAGGTCCAGATACGCAGTATTTT.

The chain carries TRBV19 and TRBJ2-3, with D perhaps TRBD1 (5 bases). Germline lookup yields CDR1 LNHDA and CDR2 SQIVND (reference sequence). V was shortened by 1 base and J by 3 bases, with 8 bases between the two germline ends. The CDR3 is 14 residues long. CDR3 amino acids: CASSIGQTTDTQYF. Written as DNA, the CDR3 is TGTGCCAGTAGTATAGGACAGACGACAGATACGCAGTATTTT.

The chain joins TRBV5-1 to TRBJ2-5, with 7 bases aligning to TRBD2. Germline CDR1 is SGHRS and CDR2 is YFSETQ. This CDR3 is 15 amino acids long. After removal of 0 bases from V and 4 bases from J, the junction contained 6 bases not matched to a gene. The CDR3 spells CASSLAQREPETQYF. The CDR3 region has the DNA TGCGCCAGCAGCTTGGCTCAGCGGGAACCAGAGACCCAGTACTTC.

The gene calls are TRBV6-2 or TRBV6-3 and TRBJ2-2; D might be TRBD1 (5 bases). Trimming removed 3 bases from V and 3 bases from J, with 11 bases in between. CDR1 is MNHEY, CDR2 SVGEGT, per germline. The length of the CDR3 is 15 residues. The CDR3 nucleotides read TGTGCCAGCAGTTATCGTCGACAGTACACCGGGGAGCTGTTTTTT. Translated: CASSYRRQYTGELFF.

The rearrangement uses TRBV18 and TRBJ2-7; a weak D match, TRBD1 (6 bases). V lost 3 bases and J 1 base, leaving 10 bases between the germline ends. From germline, CDR1 is KGHSH and CDR2 LQKENI. The CDR3 is 14 amino acids. The CDR3 is CASSPDGQSYEQYF. CDR3 nucleotide sequence: TGTGCCAGCTCACCGGATGGACAGTCCTACGAGCAGTACTTC.

The chain recombines TRBV7-8 with TRBJ1-5; 7 bases agree with TRBD1. V lost 6 bases, J lost 2 bases, and 4 bases stayed unmatched. Germline V CDR1 and CDR2: SGHVS, FQNEAQ. The CDR3 consists of 14 residues. The CDR3, as DNA: TGTGCCAGCAGTCCAGGACAGGGCAATCAGCCCCAGCATTTT. Its translation: CASSPGQGNQPQHF.

The chain employs TRBV18 and TRBJ1-1; D is undetermined. Germline V gene sequence: CDR1 KGHSH, CDR2 LQKENI. This CDR3 is built from 15 residues. The ends were cut back, 0 bases at V and 5 bases at J, with 13 bases in the middle. The CDR3, as DNA: TGTGCCAGCTCACCACCGATGAGGGATGGAACTGAAGCTTTCTTT. Protein product: CASSPPMRDGTEAFF.

This chain joins TRBV27 and TRBJ2-3; no clear D gene. The CDR3 is made up of 13 amino acids. CDR1 MNHEY and CDR2 SMNVEV come from the germline V gene (reference sequence). Trimming shortened V by 5 bases and J by 1 base, and 7 bases separated the two germline ends. CDR3 in amino acids: CASSAGRTDTQYF. CDR3 in DNA: TGTGCCAGCAGTGCTGGACGCACAGATACGCAGTATTTT.

This clone was picked up a small number of times. The V and J genes are TRBV6-1 and TRBJ1-2; the D is unclear. Trimming shortened V by 1 base and J by 7 bases, and 7 bases separated the two germline ends. The CDR3 has 12 residues. Germline assignment: CDR1 MNHNS and CDR2 SASEGT. CDR3 coding DNA: TGTGCCAGCAGTGAAGGAGGAGTTGGCTACACCTTC. As protein: CASSEGGVGYTF.

The chain uses TRBV14 and TRBJ2-3; 8 bases fit TRBD2. V lost 4 bases, J lost 5 bases, and 8 bases stayed unmatched. Germline CDR1 and CDR2: SGHDN and FVKESK. This CDR3 is built from 15 residues. CDR3 region: CASSRYGGGLDTQYF. Here the CDR3 DNA reads TGTGCCAGCAGCCGGTATGGCGGGGGGCTAGATACGCAGTATTTT.

The chain links TRBV2 to TRBJ2-1; D call uncertain. V lost 7 bases, J lost 4 bases, and 8 bases lay in between. The germline V gene encodes CDR1 SNHLY and CDR2 FYNNEI. CDR3 length: 12 amino acids. The DNA of the CDR3 is TGTGCCAGCAAGGGCTCTTACAATGAGCAGTTCTTC. Amino acid sequence: CASKGSYNEQFF.

This chain links TRBV19 with TRBJ1-2; maybe TRBD1 (6 bases). The germline CDR1 and CDR2 sequences are LNHDA and SQIVND (reference sequence). This CDR3 region has 12 residues. The V end lost 7 bases, the J end lost 5 bases, and 11 bases lay between the germline ends. The CDR3 nucleotides read TGTGCCAGTAACTACAGGGATTATGGCTACACCTTC. As protein: CASNYRDYGYTF.

The chain employs TRBV7-6 and TRBJ2-7; 10 positions agree with TRBD2. Trimming cost V 3 bases and J 1 base; bases outside gene matches: 6. Germline V lookup: CDR1 SGHVS, CDR2 FNYEAQ. The CDR3 is 16 amino acids. CDR3 coding DNA: TGTGCCAGCAGCTTTGGCGCACTAGCGGGATCCTACGAGCAGTACTTC. Translated, it gives CASSFGALAGSYEQYF.

V gene TRBV4-1 combines with J gene TRBJ1-2, with unresolved D. CDR3 length: 15 residues. Germline V lookup: CDR1 MGHRA, CDR2 YSYEKL. Trimming pared 1 base from V and 0 bases from J, leaving 9 bases between. CDR3 coding DNA: TGCGCCAGCAGCCAAGTAAAGGGTTCTAACTATGGCTACACCTTC. Protein product: CASSQVKGSNYGYTF.

The CDR3 spells CASSLGTSSYNEQFF. CDR3 sequence (DNA): TGTGCCAGCAGTTTGGGGACTAGCTCCTACAATGAGCAGTTCTTC. The rearrangement uses TRBV27 and TRBJ2-1, with 8 nucleotides matching TRBD2. Germline V gives CDR1 MNHEY, CDR2 SMNVEV (reference sequence). V lost 3 bases to trimming and J lost 0 bases; unmatched junction nucleotides: 1. The CDR3 is 15 residues long.

The V gene is TRBV7-8, the J gene TRBJ2-5; 14 bases are a match to TRBD2. This CDR3 has 15 amino acids. From germline, CDR1 is SGHVS and CDR2 FQNEAQ. The ends lost 10 bases at V and 2 bases at J; junction bases unmatched: 6. The CDR3 coding sequence is TGTGCCACCCAGGGACTAGCGGGGGAGCAAGAGACCCAGTACTTC. Protein product: CATQGLAGEQETQYF.

This clone showed up just a few times. V and J are TRBV5-1 and TRBJ2-1; 9 bases are a match to TRBD2. The germline CDR1 and CDR2 sequences are SGHRS and YFSETQ. The CDR3 is 17 residues long. Trimming at V came to 2 bases and at J to 4 bases, leaving 10 bases not matched to a gene. CDR3 coding DNA: TGCGCCAGCAGCTTCGGGGTAGCGGGAGCATTTTACAATGAGCAGTTCTTC. Its protein is CASSFGVAGAFYNEQFF.

The CDR3 sequence: CASSQGLAQGPNQPQHF. The CDR3 DNA reads TGCGCCAGCAGCCAAGGTCTTGCACAGGGGCCCAATCAGCCCCAGCATTTT. J is TRBJ1-5 and V is TRBV4-1; TRBD1 agrees at 7 bases. CDR1 and CDR2 from the germline V gene are MGHRA and YSYEKL. J lost 3 bases, V lost 1 base, and 9 bases had no gene match. CDR3 length equals 17 residues.

This clone was detected only once. The CDR3 DNA reads as TGCGCCAGCAGCCCGGGACAGCGCAATCAGCCCCAGCATTTT. It translates to CASSPGQRNQPQHF. The chain carries TRBV5-1 and TRBJ1-5; 7 positions match TRBD1. Germline CDR1 is SGHRS and CDR2 is YFSETQ. This CDR3 contains 14 residues. Unmatched junction bases numbered 3, after V lost 4 bases and J lost 2 bases.

This chain joins TRBV6-2 or TRBV6-3 and TRBJ1-2; TRBD1 matches 8 bases. This CDR3 is 14 amino acids long. V shed 6 bases and J 8 bases; nucleotides not matched to a gene: 11. CDR1 is MNHEY, CDR2 SVGEGT, per germline. The CDR3 spells CASSQLGQGIGYTF. The CDR3 DNA reads as TGTGCCAGCAGCCAACTCGGACAGGGAATAGGCTACACCTTC.

The chain is built from TRBV19 and TRBJ1-3, with 9 bases lining up with TRBD1. The J segment lost 6 bases and the V segment lost 4 bases, leaving 7 bases of the junction unmatched. CDR1 is LNHDA and CDR2 is SQIVND in the germline V gene (reference sequence). CDR3 length: 15 residues. The CDR3 here is CASSKAGQGLNTIYF. In nucleotides, the CDR3 is TGTGCCAGTAGTAAAGCGGGACAGGGCCTAAACACCATATATTTT.

The rearrangement links TRBV24-1 to TRBJ2-3; 7 bases fit TRBD1. The CDR3 consists of 13 residues. J was trimmed by 2 bases and V by 9 bases; bases with no gene match: 4. Germline lookup yields CDR1 KGHDR and CDR2 SFDVKD. CDR3 sequence reads: CATEGQDTDTQYF. CDR3 DNA: TGTGCCACCGAAGGACAGGACACAGATACGCAGTATTTT.

This clone occurred once. This chain uses TRBV6-5 with TRBJ2-2; 9 nucleotides line up with TRBD1. The CDR3 is 16 amino acids. Germline V lookup: CDR1 MNHEY, CDR2 SVGAGI. Losses at the gene ends were 4 bases for V and 1 base for J; bases not matched to a gene: 4. CDR3 nucleotides: TGTGCCAGCAGTTTCGGGACAGGGATGAACACCGGGGAGCTGTTTTTT. Its protein product is CASSFGTGMNTGELFF.

The chain links TRBV7-9 to TRBJ1-2; no clear D gene. There are 14 residues in the CDR3. Germline V gene sequence: CDR1 SEHNR, CDR2 FQNEAQ (reference sequence). V was cut by 5 bases and J by 0 bases, with 10 bases left in between. In nucleotides, the CDR3 is TGTGCCAGCAGCGCGACTCAAGCTAACTATGGCTACACCTTC. Residues: CASSATQANYGYTF.

The rearrangement joins TRBV12-3 or TRBV12-4 to TRBJ1-1, with D maybe TRBD1 (5 bases). The CDR3 extends over 13 amino acids. The ends were cut back, 6 bases at V and 7 bases at J, with 15 bases in the middle. As DNA, the CDR3 is TGTGCCAGCAGGGTGGCAGGGTATGGTGAAGCTTTCTTT. Translation: CASRVAGYGEAFF.

This chain connects TRBV5-6 to TRBJ1-5; D gene unclear. From germline, CDR1 is SGHDT and CDR2 YYEEEE. CDR3 length equals 14 residues. The V and J ends lost 1 base and 7 bases respectively, with 12 bases between them. The CDR3 loop is CASSLSRAGQPQHF. As DNA, the CDR3 is TGTGCCAGCAGCTTGTCCCGGGCGGGGCAGCCCCAGCATTTT.

The V and J genes are TRBV25-1 and TRBJ1-5; D call uncertain. The CDR3 length is 14 residues. Germline assignment: CDR1 MGHDK and CDR2 SYGVNS. Between the trimmed V and J ends, which lost 3 bases and 0 bases, there was a span of 6 bases. The CDR3 DNA reads TGTGCCAGCAGTGAGGTTTATAGCAATCAGCCCCAGCATTTT. It translates to CASSEVYSNQPQHF.